The 25 T cell receptor beta chains presented below share a single source sample, sequenced in a study of tumor and adjacent non-tumor tissue in lung cancer. No cell sorting was done before RNA was extracted from the tissue. A modified ARM-PCR protocol with three rounds of nested PCR amplified TCRbeta. MiXCR, applied by TCRdb to the multiplex PCR reads, yields one record per CDR3 protein. The table records about 110,000 distinct CDR3 sequences, approximately 71% of them present only once. Sequencing input: lung tumor tissue. The receptors here all came from a woman between 55 and 75 years old with non-small cell lung cancer.

This clonotype was recorded a few times. A read error may be the cause here, since a much bigger clone is one base away. The rearrangement links TRBV12-3 or TRBV12-4 to TRBJ1-4; D remains ambiguous. This CDR3 has 11 residues. The CDR3 DNA follows: TGTGCCAGCAGTTTAGGTGAAAAACTGGTTTTT. Amino acid sequence: CASSLGEKLVF.

For this clonotype: Relative to the germline gene, one junction end is altered; a read error may explain this. CDR3 DNA sequence: TGCGCCAACAGCCAAGACCCTGACAGTTATCAGCCCCTGCATTTT. This translates into CANSQDPDSYQPLHF. The V call is TRBV4-1, the J call TRBJ1-5, with D possibly matching TRBD1 (5 bases). Germline V gives CDR1 MGHRA, CDR2 YSYEKL. The CDR3 is made up of 15 amino acids.

The CDR3 nucleotides are TGTGCCAGCAGCCAGAACACTTGGAAGCAGTACTTC. This codes for CASSQNTWKQYF. The genes are TRBV11-3 and TRBJ2-7; D unresolved. V was cut by 5 bases and J by 8 bases, with 13 bases left in between. Germline V gene lookup returns CDR1 SGHNT and CDR2 YENEEA. This CDR3 is 12 amino acids long.

As concerns this clonotype: Germline and junction disagree at one end, which may indicate a read error. This sequence joins TRBV11-1 and TRBJ2-1; D not resolved. Germline V gives CDR1 SGHAT, CDR2 FQDESV (reference sequence). The CDR3 runs to 14 residues. DNA for the CDR3: TGTGCCGGCAGCTCCCCCTCCAGTTACAATGAGCAGTTCTTC. Amino acid sequence: CAGSSPSSYNEQFF.

In its sample, this clonotype was seen once. The junction does not match germline at one end; this may be a read error. This chain connects TRBV28 to TRBJ2-3; perhaps D is TRBD1 or TRBD2 (6 bases each). CDR3 length: 15 residues. CDR1 MDHEN and CDR2 SYDVKM come from the germline V gene. The CDR3 loop is CASCFRGESTDTQYF. Written as DNA, the CDR3 is TGTGCCAGCTGTTTTAGGGGGGAGAGCACAGATACGCAGTATTTT.

A word on this clonotype: Likely a read error: the CDR3 ends without its conserved phenylalanine or tryptophan. No DNA is shown, since the ends of the CDR3 on it are uncertain; the CDR3 is the one TCRdb lists. The rearrangement joins TRBV20-1 to TRBJ2-1; TRBD2, the table's D call, lacks a check against the DNA. The CDR3 is 12 residues long, ends included. Looked up from germline, CDR1 is DFQATT and CDR2 is SNEGSKA (reference sequence). The CDR3 region is CSVRVLRAEQFI.

In its sample, this clonotype was seen a few times. The CDR3 ends on some other residue instead of the conserved phenylalanine or tryptophan, so this is likely a read error. The CDR3 DNA reads TGTGCCAGCAGCTACGGGACTAGCGGGATCTACGAGCAGTACCTT. It codes for CASSYGTSGIYEQYL. This chain joins TRBV11-2 and TRBJ2-7; 13 positions match TRBD2. V shed 4 bases and J 3 bases; nucleotides not matched to a gene: 3. In germline, CDR1 is SGHAT, CDR2 FQNNGV. The CDR3 loop spans 15 amino acids.

Details on this clonotype: This may come from a read error, since a much larger clone is one base off. The chain combines TRBV12-3 or TRBV12-4 with TRBJ2-1, with 9 nucleotides matching TRBD2. The CDR3 sequence is 14 residues long. CDR3 amino acids: CAGRNSGGYNEQFF. In DNA, the CDR3 is TGTGCCGGCAGGAATAGCGGGGGATACAATGAGCAGTTCTTC.

The chain links TRBV4-3 to TRBJ2-3, with 7 bases fitting TRBD1. V gave up 3 bases and J gave up 4 bases; unmatched junction bases: 10. Germline loops: CDR1 LGHNA, CDR2 YSLEER. The CDR3 has 16 amino acids. The CDR3 region has the DNA TGCGCCAGCAGCCACTCCGGGACAGACGATTCAGATACGCAGTATTTT. This translates into CASSHSGTDDSDTQYF.

To note about this clonotype: Sequence at one end of the junction differs from germline and may be a read error. The gene calls are TRBV6-2 or TRBV6-3 and TRBJ2-1; a possible D gene is TRBD2 (8 bases). CDR3 size: 16 residues. Germline V gene data show CDR1 as MNHEY and CDR2 as SVGEGT. Here the CDR3 DNA reads TGTGCAAGCAGTCACCGACAGGGACTAGATTACAATGAACAGTTCTTC. This gives the protein CASSHRQGLDYNEQFF.

In regard to this clonotype: This may come from a read error, since a much larger clone is one base off. This chain joins TRBV29-1 and TRBJ2-1; the D is unclear. V was trimmed by 4 bases and J by 14 bases, leaving 15 bases between them. CDR3 size: 11 residues. Germline values: CDR1 SQVTM, CDR2 ANQGSEA. DNA for the CDR3: TGCAGCGTTGCCGTTATGGGTCAAAAGTTCTTC. This translates into CSVAVMGQKFF.

A word on this clonotype: A much more abundant neighbour one base away suggests this may be a read error. V and J are TRBV6-2 or TRBV6-3 and TRBJ2-5; D remains unclear. V lost 4 bases, J lost 0 bases, and 9 bases lay in between. Germline-derived CDR1 and CDR2 are MNHEY and SVGEGT. The CDR3 runs to 14 residues. Written as DNA, the CDR3 is TGTGCCAGCAGTTTTTCCGCGGACCAAGAGACCCAGTACTTC. Translating it yields CASSFSADQETQYF.

Turning to this clonotype: A much more abundant neighbour one base away suggests this may be a read error. The chain links TRBV11-3 to TRBJ2-6, with D possibly matching TRBD2 (5 bases). The CDR3 length is 17 residues. Deletions cut 0 bases from V and 4 bases from J, with 13 bases between. Germline V lookup: CDR1 SGHNT, CDR2 YENEEA. The CDR3 reads CASSLDVTGFGANVLTF. The CDR3 coding sequence is TGTGCCAGCAGCTTAGATGTGACGGGGTTCGGGGCCAACGTCCTGACTTTC.

The genes are TRBV11-2 and TRBJ2-7; D possibly uses TRBD1 or TRBD2 (5 bases each). V lost 11 bases and J 9 bases, leaving 23 bases between the germline ends. Germline V gene lookup returns CDR1 SGHAT and CDR2 FQNNGV. The CDR3 loop spans 13 amino acids. Here the CDR3 DNA reads TGTGCCGGCAACTTAGGGGAGAAAGAGCTGCAGTACTTC. It encodes CAGNLGEKELQYF.

Concerning this clonotype: At one boundary the junction diverges from the germline segment, which might be a read error. In nucleotides, the CDR3 is TGCAGTGCACAAGGACATGGGGGATTCAATGAGCACTTCTTC. This gives the protein CSAQGHGGFNEHFF. V usage is TRBV20-1 and J usage is TRBJ2-1; the D call may be TRBD1 or TRBD2 (5 bases each). Germline CDR1 and CDR2: DFQATT and SNEGSKA (reference sequence). This CDR3 spans 14 amino acids.

The chain links TRBV5-6 to TRBJ2-3; D may be TRBD2 (6 bases). Germline loops: CDR1 SGHDT, CDR2 YYEEEE. The CDR3 is made up of 15 amino acids. The CDR3 is CASGFPRTGTDTQYF. The CDR3 DNA reads TGTGCTAGCGGCTTCCCTAGAACCGGCACAGATACGCAGTATTTT.

This clonotype was seen ten or more times. The V gene is TRBV6-5, the J gene TRBJ1-2; no clear D gene. The CDR3 length is 14 residues. V was pared by 2 bases and J by 5 bases, with 12 bases between. CDR1 and CDR2 from the germline V gene are MNHEY and SVGAGI. The CDR3 sequence: CASSYTHGQYGYTF. As DNA, the CDR3 is TGTGCCAGCAGTTACACTCACGGGCAATATGGCTACACCTTC.

For this clonotype: One end of the junction does not line up with germline, which may come from a read error. The J gene is TRBJ2-1, the V gene TRBV11-3, with D perhaps TRBD2 (6 bases). The CDR3 covers 17 residues. Germline CDR1 and CDR2: SGHNT and YENEEA. The CDR3 nucleotides are TGTGCCAGTAGCTTAGAGTTCACTAACGGGAGCCACAGTGAGCAGTTCTTC. This encodes CASSLEFTNGSHSEQFF.

With regard to this clonotype: The CDR3 carries no conserved terminal phenylalanine or tryptophan, so it likely arises from a read error. This CDR3 reads CASSTPQLSYGYTL. In DNA, the CDR3 is TGTGCCAGCAGTACCCCACAGCTATCCTATGGCTACACCTTA. This rearrangement joins TRBV28 to TRBJ1-2, with no clear D. Germline CDR1 reads MDHEN; CDR2 reads SYDVKM. V dropped 5 bases and J dropped 4 bases, with 14 bases sitting between them. This CDR3 comprises 14 residues.

This clonotype was counted many times. V gene TRBV5-5 combines with J gene TRBJ2-7; TRBD2 might be the D (5 bases). V was clipped by 1 base and J by 0 bases, with 8 bases between them. The CDR3 is 14 residues long. CDR1 and CDR2 from the germline V gene are SGHKS and YYEKEE (reference sequence). The chain's CDR3 is CASSLRLASYEQYF. In nucleotides, the CDR3 is TGTGCCAGCAGCTTGAGGCTAGCCTCCTACGAGCAGTACTTC.

Points on this clonotype: This may stem from a read error, because a much larger clone lies one nucleotide away. The chain combines TRBV4-3 with TRBJ2-1; D is ambiguous. CDR3 length: 15 amino acids. CDR1 and CDR2 from the germline V gene are LGHNA and YSLEER. The ends were cut back, 1 base at V and 6 bases at J, with 13 bases in the middle. CDR3 amino acids: CASSQVITCLNEQFF. The CDR3 bases are TGCGCCAGCAGCCAAGTAATCACGTGCCTCAATGAGCAGTTCTTC.

About this clonotype: A read error is possible here, since a much larger clone lies one base away. The chain recombines TRBV28 with TRBJ1-1, with D possibly matching TRBD1 (6 bases). Germline V gene data show CDR1 as MDHEN and CDR2 as SYDVKM. This CDR3 region has 15 residues. The CDR3 DNA reads as TGTGCCAGCAGCCACAAGCGGGGGATGGGGGCTGAAACTTTCTTT. Translated, it gives CASSHKRGMGAETFF. Based on the CDR3 plus reference TRBV28 and TRBJ1-1, the full variable domain is DVKVTQSSRYLVKRTGEKVFLECVQDMDHENMFWYRQDPGLGLRLIYFSYDVKMKEKGDIPEGYSVSREKKERFSLILESASTNQTSMYLCASSHKRGMGAETFFGQGTRLTVV.

As regards this clonotype: A much bigger clone sits one base away, suggesting this may be a read error. The V and J genes are TRBV6-2 or TRBV6-3 and TRBJ2-1; 11 bases line up with TRBD2. In germline, CDR1 is MNHEY, CDR2 SVGEGT. The CDR3 loop spans 16 amino acids. CDR3 nucleotides: TGTGCCAGCAGGACTAGCGGGAAGCTAACCTACAAAGAGCAGTTCTTC. Protein: CASRTSGKLTYKEQFF.

The table lists this clonotype with a few counts. A much larger clone lies one base from this, so it may be a read error. The rearrangement links TRBV20-1 to TRBJ2-7; either TRBD1 or TRBD2 may fit D (5 bases each). The CDR3 is made up of 15 amino acids. The germline V gene encodes CDR1 DFQATT and CDR2 SNEGSKA (reference sequence). CDR3 protein: CSTRVGDGVAYEQYF. The CDR3 nucleotides are TGCAGTACTAGAGTTGGGGACGGAGTCGCGTACGAGCAGTACTTC.

Notes on this clonotype: Because the CDR3 is missing its conserved closing phenylalanine or tryptophan, this is likely a read error. No DNA is shown, since the ends of the CDR3 on it are uncertain; the CDR3 is the one TCRdb lists. This chain links TRBV6-1 with TRBJ2-7; whether TRBD2, the table's D call, matches the DNA was not checked. The CDR3 has 14 amino acids, counting both end residues. Germline V gene sequence: CDR1 MNHNS, CDR2 SASEGT. CDR3 loop: CASSAGLAYYEQYL.